Listed below are T cell receptor beta chains from one sample, sequenced in a study of radiation and T cells in renal cell carcinoma. The repertoire was sequenced with immunoSEQ multiplex PCR; TCRdb's copy has only in-frame clones and lacks some. The sample consists of roughly 100,000 clones, 75% to 90% of them appearing once. This sample comprised blood, obtained from a patient whose treatment included radiotherapy and nephrectomy. Source of these receptors: a man between 45 and 60 years old with renal cell carcinoma. The CDR3 runs from the conserved cysteine through the conserved F or W. A D gene is named only where the DNA matches it firmly. Size is omitted from some rows. Given values are once, few, many or a class for expanded clones.

V gene	D gene	clone size	CDR3 protein
TRBV6-5	-	-	CASSYSPNEKLFF
TRBV29-1	-	-	CSVEWAGPIFQETQYF
TRBV11-2	TRBD1	-	CASSNNRGDYEQYF
TRBV18	-	-	CASSPPGTSQGTQYF
TRBV19	-	-	CASSILRGEAFF
TRBV7-7	TRBD1	once	CASSPGIGQGTGELFF
TRBV18	-	-	CASSPLAADTDTQYF
TRBV27	TRBD1	-	CASSPIGQGATTGELFF
TRBV30	TRBD1	few	CAWRRDRQNYGYTF
TRBV11-2	-	-	CASALSGLSSYEQYF
TRBV28	-	-	CASSPWSAQETQYF
TRBV7-9	-	-	CASSLLETDYGYTF
TRBV10-3	TRBD1	-	CAMADRERGYTF
TRBV27	-	-	CASTYRSGDGTGELFF
TRBV5-4	-	-	CASSLAGSEETQYF
TRBV7-9	TRBD1	-	CASSAGTGGIGGTEAFF
TRBV4-1	-	once	CASSQGHARAINQPQHF
TRBV5-1	-	-	CASSFTSGTDYGYTF
TRBV18	-	-	CASSNQGQNYGYTF
TRBV5-1	-	-	CASSLQTAAQETQYF
TRBV18	-	once	CASSPESNPGNTIYF
TRBV7-2	TRBD1	-	CASTGQGGSPLHF
TRBV27	-	-	CASSSGRDNSPLHF
TRBV21-1	-	-	CASSKGAGYEQYF
TRBV30	TRBD1	few	CAWSVLTGGEKLFF
TRBV9	-	-	CASSELMEADGSYEQYF
TRBV6-6	-	-	CASSYSPGVTEAFF
TRBV7-9	TRBD1	-	CASSASVTGEDGYTF
TRBV4-1	-	-	CASSHGLFRNEQYF
TRBV10-3	TRBD1	-	CASSATGGGGQPQHF
TRBV5-3	-	-	CARSLDTDTQYF
TRBV12-5	-	-	CASAMVGQPQHF
TRBV6-6	TRBD1	-	CASRPGQAYEKLFF
TRBV18	-	-	CASSPGAQSSYEQYF
TRBV19	-	-	CASSIGRRGYTF
TRBV30	-	-	CAWSVGDGGYTF
TRBV27	-	-	CASSLVGDNEKLFF
TRBV5-1	-	-	CASRQQEDSPLHF
TRBV7-2	-	once	CASSLVRGEPQHF
TRBV27	-	-	CASSLWGANTGELFF
TRBV25-1	-	-	CASSESTSWGSSYNEQFF
TRBV5-4	TRBD2	-	CASRQGLAGGTGTDTQYF
TRBV4-3	-	once	CASSQAFSALGLHEQYF
TRBV5-1	-	-	CASSLIYIIGKKFYEQYF
TRBV27	TRBD1	-	CASKPDRGHTNYGYTF
TRBV28	TRBD1	-	CASRAAGQAPSYEQYF
TRBV27	TRBD1	-	CASSPWGQANEQFF
TRBV2	TRBD1	-	CASSELGTGNTEAFF
TRBV7-2	-	-	CASNQWPDTQYF
TRBV7-8	-	-	CASSLGGRVVAFF
TRBV6-5	-	few	CASSNIAKTEAFF
TRBV5-1	-	-	CASSLEGQLNEQFF
TRBV27	-	-	CASSLGGSQKQYF
TRBV5-5	-	-	CASSLYRRGTEAFF
TRBV7-9	TRBD2	few	CASSSRLAPYEQYF
TRBV5-1	-	once	CASSAGSGSGTEAFF
TRBV28	-	-	CASSSLGEQYF
TRBV4-3	-	-	CASSKSRGVGETQYF
TRBV7-2	-	-	CASSLVGSQAPLHF